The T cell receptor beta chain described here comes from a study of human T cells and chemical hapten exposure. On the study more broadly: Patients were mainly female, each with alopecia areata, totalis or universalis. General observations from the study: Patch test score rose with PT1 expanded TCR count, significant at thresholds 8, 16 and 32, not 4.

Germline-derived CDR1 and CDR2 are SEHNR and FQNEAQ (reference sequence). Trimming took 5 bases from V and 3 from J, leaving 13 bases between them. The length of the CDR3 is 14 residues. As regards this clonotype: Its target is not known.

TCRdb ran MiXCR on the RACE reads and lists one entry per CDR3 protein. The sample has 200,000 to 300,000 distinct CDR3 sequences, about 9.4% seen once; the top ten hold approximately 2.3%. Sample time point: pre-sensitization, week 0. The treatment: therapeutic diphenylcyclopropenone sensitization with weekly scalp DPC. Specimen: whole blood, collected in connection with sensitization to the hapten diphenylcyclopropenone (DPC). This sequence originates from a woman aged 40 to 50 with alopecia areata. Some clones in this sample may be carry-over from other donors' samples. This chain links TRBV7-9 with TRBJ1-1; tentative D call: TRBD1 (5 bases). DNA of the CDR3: TGTGCCAGCAGCAAGATCGAGGGGCACACTGAAGCTTTCTTT. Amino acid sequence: CASSKIEGHTEAFF.